The 28 T cell receptor beta chains presented below share a single source sample, sequenced in a study of shared clonotypes between healthy human individuals. Here immunoSEQ multiplex PCR was the method, and the copy in TCRdb shows in-frame clones only, minus some. The table shows hundreds of thousands of clones, with 80% to 95% occurring only once. Positively selected for CCR7, the CD45RO-negative cells used as naive CD8 cells excluded terminally differentiated effector memory CD45RA+ cells. Specimen: naive CD8+ T cells sorted from blood. All receptors come from a man aged 25 to 40 in good health.

The chain's CDR3 is CASSHVRGADEQYF. The CDR3 coding sequence is TGTGCCAGCAGCCATGTGAGGGGCGCGGACGAGCAGTACTTC. This sequence joins TRBV6-6 and TRBJ2-7, with D perhaps given as TRBD1 or TRBD2 (5 bases each). The CDR3 totals 14 residues. Germline values: CDR1 MNHNY, CDR2 SVGAGI (reference sequence). Trimming removed 6 bases at V and 5 bases at J, with 17 bases between.

The chain joins TRBV9 to TRBJ2-7; D unresolved. The CDR3 loop spans 13 amino acids. Germline CDR1 is SGDLS and CDR2 is YYNGEE. Deletions cut 3 bases from V and 2 bases from J, with 9 bases between. CDR3 bases: TGTGCCAGCAGCGACCGTTTCACCTACGAGCAGTACTTC. As protein: CASSDRFTYEQYF.

V gene TRBV6-5 combines with J gene TRBJ2-7; 7 bases agree with TRBD2. The CDR3 loop spans 15 amino acids. Germline loops: CDR1 MNHEY, CDR2 SVGAGI. Trimming took 4 bases from V and 3 from J; bases not matched to a gene: 9. This CDR3 reads CASSFEGGENYEQYF. As DNA, the CDR3 is TGTGCCAGCAGTTTTGAGGGAGGGGAAAACTACGAGCAGTACTTC.

The chain uses TRBV29-1 and TRBJ2-3, with 10 bases aligning to TRBD2. This CDR3 is 17 amino acids long. The V gene's germline CDR1 is SQVTM and CDR2 ANQGSEA. V shed 3 bases and J 3 bases; nucleotides not matched to a gene: 12. This CDR3 is CSVESLAGAMGTDTQYF. The CDR3 coding sequence is TGCAGCGTTGAGAGTCTAGCGGGAGCGATGGGTACAGATACGCAGTATTTT.

This clone was picked up a small number of times. The genes are TRBV6-1 and TRBJ1-2; D is unresolved. V was cut by 3 bases and J by 8 bases, with 10 bases left in between. The V gene's germline CDR1 is MNHNS and CDR2 SASEGT. CDR3 size: 12 residues. The CDR3 DNA follows: TGTGCCAGCAGTGACAGGTACGGCGGCTACACCTTC. As protein: CASSDRYGGYTF.

The V and J genes are TRBV6-9 and TRBJ2-7; no clear D gene. Germline CDR1 and CDR2: MNHGY and SVAAGI. V lost 4 bases to trimming and J lost 4 bases, with 11 bases between them. This CDR3 has 13 amino acids. The CDR3 spells CASSSSVGYEQYF. CDR3 in DNA: TGTGCCAGCAGTTCCAGCGTGGGGTACGAGCAGTACTTC.

The chain has TRBV5-1 and TRBJ2-1, with a tentative D call TRBD1 (5 bases). Germline CDR1 reads SGHRS; CDR2 reads YFSETQ. This CDR3 region has 15 residues. The germline V and J ends were trimmed by 3 bases and 5 bases, with 15 bases remaining between them. CDR3 amino acids: CASSWWPGLDNEQFF. The DNA for the CDR3 is TGCGCCAGCAGCTGGTGGCCAGGGTTGGACAATGAGCAGTTCTTC.

The chain recombines TRBV2 with TRBJ1-3; D is undetermined. CDR1 is SNHLY, CDR2 FYNNEI, per germline. The CDR3 extends over 10 amino acids. Trimming removed 8 bases from V and 6 bases from J, with 5 bases in between. CDR3 in amino acids: CASLENTIYF. The CDR3 region has the DNA TGTGCCAGCTTAGAAAACACCATATATTTT.

The rearrangement uses TRBV10-2 and TRBJ1-1; no firm D call. The V gene lost 3 bases and the J gene lost 1 base, with 6 bases spanning the gap. Germline V lookup: CDR1 WSHSY, CDR2 SAAADI. The CDR3 is 13 residues long. For the CDR3, the DNA is TGCGCCAGCAGTGATTTCGGGAACACTGAAGCTTTCTTT. Translated, it gives CASSDFGNTEAFF.

J is TRBJ2-3 and V is TRBV10-3; TRBD2 matches 8 bases. CDR3 size: 18 residues. Germline values: CDR1 ENHRY, CDR2 SYGVKD. Unmatched junction bases numbered 14, after V lost 6 bases and J lost 0 bases. As DNA, the CDR3 is TGTGCCATCAGAATACTAAGCAATAGCGGGGAAAGCACAGATACGCAGTATTTT. It codes for CAIRILSNSGESTDTQYF.

This clone appeared once. The J gene is TRBJ2-3, the V gene TRBV6-1; D is uncertain. The CDR3 loop spans 14 amino acids. Germline V gene lookup returns CDR1 MNHNS and CDR2 SASEGT. Trimming pared 2 bases from V and 5 bases from J, leaving 11 bases between. CDR3: CASSEFRAKDTQYF. The CDR3 DNA follows: TGTGCCAGCAGTGAATTCCGGGCCAAAGATACGCAGTATTTT.

This clone was counted once. The J gene is TRBJ1-2, the V gene TRBV30; no firm D call. The V end lost 2 bases, the J end lost 0 bases, and 10 bases lay between the germline ends. Germline V gene data show CDR1 as GTSNPN and CDR2 as SVGIG (reference sequence). The CDR3 length is 14 residues. The CDR3 reads CAWSKELANYGYTF. CDR3 nucleotide sequence: TGTGCCTGGAGTAAGGAGTTAGCTAACTATGGCTACACCTTC.

A note on this clone: The same CDR3 also results from other DNA sequences found in this sample. The rearrangement joins TRBV29-1 to TRBJ2-7; 7 nucleotides line up with TRBD2. Germline V gene data show CDR1 as SQVTM and CDR2 as ANQGSEA. The V segment lost 2 bases and the J segment 1 base; nucleotides outside the gene matches: 8. This CDR3 contains 15 residues. CDR3 DNA: TGCAGCGTTGAACAGGGCGGGAGCCCATCCTACGAGCAGTACTTC. Its protein is CSVEQGGSPSYEQYF.

This chain joins TRBV27 and TRBJ2-1, with 8 bases lining up with TRBD2. Per the germline V gene, CDR1 is MNHEY and CDR2 is SMNVEV (reference sequence). The CDR3 has 15 amino acids. The J segment lost 2 bases and the V segment lost 3 bases, leaving 3 bases of the junction unmatched. The CDR3 nucleotides read TGTGCCAGCAGTTTTACTAGCGGAACCTACAATGAGCAGTTCTTC. This sequence encodes CASSFTSGTYNEQFF.

The rearrangement uses TRBV6-1 and TRBJ2-1, with D uncertain. The CDR3 has 16 amino acids. Deletions cut 1 base from V and 0 bases from J, with 10 bases between. The germline V gene has CDR1 MNHNS and CDR2 SASEGT. The CDR3 loop reads CASSEGFSISYNEQFF. CDR3 sequence (DNA): TGTGCCAGCAGTGAAGGGTTTTCTATCTCCTACAATGAGCAGTTCTTC.

The chain couples TRBV14 to TRBJ2-3, with 13 bases that match TRBD2. The CDR3 runs 17 residues. V dropped 4 bases and J dropped 3; count of bases not matched to a gene: 7. CDR1 SGHDN and CDR2 FVKESK come from the germline V gene. The CDR3 nucleotides read TGTGCCAGCAGCCCTCGGACTAGCGGGAGAGGTACAGATACGCAGTATTTT. Translated, it gives CASSPRTSGRGTDTQYF.

The CDR3 loop is CASSQGSYTDTQYF. CDR3 DNA: TGCGCCAGCAGCCAGGGGAGCTACACAGATACGCAGTATTTT. The chain recombines TRBV4-1 with TRBJ2-3, with D tentatively TRBD2 (5 bases). CDR3 length: 14 amino acids. Germline V gives CDR1 MGHRA, CDR2 YSYEKL. Trimming removed 3 bases at V and 2 bases at J, with 9 bases between.

The V call is TRBV5-6, the J call TRBJ2-7; D is possibly TRBD1 or TRBD2 (5 bases each). Trimming stripped 0 bases from V and 5 bases from J, with 15 bases between. Germline V CDR1 and CDR2: SGHDT, YYEEEE. This CDR3 is built from 15 residues. CDR3 DNA: TGTGCCAGCAGCTTGGCCGGGACGAGGCCCCACGAGCAGTACTTC. The encoded protein is CASSLAGTRPHEQYF.

The rearrangement uses TRBV11-2 and TRBJ2-7; D is ambiguous. The CDR3 extends over 14 amino acids. Trimming stripped 4 bases from V and 2 bases from J, with 12 bases between. Per germline, CDR1 SGHAT and CDR2 FQNNGV. The chain's CDR3 is CASSSPPSTYEQYF. CDR3 bases: TGTGCCAGCAGCTCCCCCCCCAGTACCTACGAGCAGTACTTC.

The chain couples TRBV14 to TRBJ2-7, with D unclear. Looked up from germline, CDR1 is SGHDN and CDR2 is FVKESK. The ends were cut back, 3 bases at V and 3 bases at J, with 3 bases in the middle. The CDR3 is made up of 11 amino acids. CDR3 protein: CASSQNYEQYF. CDR3 bases: TGTGCCAGCAGCCAGAACTACGAGCAGTACTTC. Full variable domain (remainder filled in from reference TRBV14 and TRBJ2-7): EAGVTQFPSHSVIEKGQTVTLRCDPISGHDNLYWYRRVMGKEIKFLLHFVKESKQDESGMPNNRFLAERTGGTYSTLKVQPAELEDSGVYFCASSQNYEQYFGPGTRLTVT.

CDR3 in amino acids: CASSVVSGEKLFF. The CDR3 DNA reads TGTGCCAGCAGCGTAGTTTCGGGGGAAAAACTGTTTTTT. This chain uses TRBV9 with TRBJ1-4; D call uncertain. CDR1 and CDR2 (germline): SGDLS, YYNGEE. The CDR3 runs to 13 residues. V lost 0 bases and J lost 8, with 8 bases in between.

The chain couples TRBV5-6 to TRBJ2-7; the match to TRBD2 covers 7 bases. From germline, CDR1 is SGHDT and CDR2 YYEEEE. With 2 bases clipped from V and 0 bases from J, the junction kept 5 bases outside the gene matches. The CDR3 consists of 15 residues. In DNA form, the CDR3 reads TGTGCCAGCAGCTTCGCCGCTAGCGGCTCCTACGAGCAGTACTTC. Its translation is CASSFAASGSYEQYF. The full variable domain, completed using reference TRBV5-6 and TRBJ2-7, is DAGVTQSPTHLIKTRGQQVTLRCSPKSGHDTVSWYQQALGQGPQFIFQYYEEEERQRGNFPDRFSGHQFPNYSSELNVNALLLGDSALYLCASSFAASGSYEQYFGPGTRLTVT.

The gene calls are TRBV5-1 and TRBJ2-1; TRBD2 aligns across 13 bases. The junction had 6 bases not matched to a gene; V was cut back by 9 bases and J by 6 bases. CDR1 is SGHRS, CDR2 YFSETQ, per germline. CDR3 size: 14 residues. The CDR3 sequence is CATRLAGGGNEQFF. The CDR3 nucleotides read TGCGCCACCAGACTAGCGGGAGGAGGCAATGAGCAGTTCTTC.

This chain uses TRBV7-9 with TRBJ2-1, with D possibly TRBD2 on 5 matching bases. Trimming pared 10 bases from V and 10 bases from J, leaving 23 bases between. CDR1 SEHNR and CDR2 FQNEAQ come from the germline V gene (reference sequence). The CDR3 sequence is 14 residues long. The CDR3 nucleotides read TGTGCCACCAGGATATTACTAGGTGATGAGGAGCAGTTCTTC. Protein: CATRILLGDEEQFF.

The chain recombines TRBV7-9 with TRBJ2-2; 8 bases fit TRBD1. CDR1 and CDR2 from the germline V gene are SEHNR and FQNEAQ (reference sequence). This CDR3 has 18 residues. With V trimmed by 5 bases and J by 0 bases, 11 bases remained unmatched. The CDR3 nucleotides are TGTGCCAGCAGCGGGTCGACAGGGGCGATAACGAACACCGGGGAGCTGTTTTTT. This translates into CASSGSTGAITNTGELFF.

This chain joins TRBV27 and TRBJ2-6; TRBD1 matches 9 bases. The germline gives CDR1 MNHEY, CDR2 SMNVEV (reference sequence). V lost 3 bases to trimming and J lost 3 bases; unmatched junction nucleotides: 12. This CDR3 has 19 amino acids. CDR3 coding DNA: TGTGCCAGCAGTTTTCGTCCCGGGACAGGGCCATTTGGGGCCAACGTCCTGACTTTC. This sequence encodes CASSFRPGTGPFGANVLTF.

The chain links TRBV11-2 to TRBJ1-5; D is uncertain. Germline V gene lookup returns CDR1 SGHAT and CDR2 FQNNGV. This CDR3 comprises 16 residues. The V and J ends lost 2 bases and 2 bases respectively, with 13 bases between them. The CDR3 sequence: CASSLTGLWGNQPQHF. In DNA form, the CDR3 reads TGTGCCAGCAGCTTAACCGGACTCTGGGGCAATCAGCCCCAGCATTTT.

The genes are TRBV28 and TRBJ2-7; D assignment may be TRBD1 or TRBD2 (5 bases each). CDR3 size: 13 residues. Trimming shortened V by 8 bases and J by 2 bases, and 13 bases separated the two germline ends. The germline V gene has CDR1 MDHEN and CDR2 SYDVKM. The CDR3 DNA is TGTGCCAGCGGGAGTCTCAGGGCCTACGAGCAGTACTTC. Its translation: CASGSLRAYEQYF.